The rows below give T cell receptor beta chains drawn from one sample of a study of vaccination and CD4 T cells after COVID-19. MiXCR, applied by TCRdb to the PCR reads, yields one record per CDR3 protein. The table includes about 9,100 distinct CDR3 sequences, around two thirds detected once. No antigen has been identified for these receptors. Sequenced input: CD4+ T cells from blood, cultured in vitro. The source of these receptors is a human donor who had recovered from COVID-19. Both conserved end residues are part of each CDR3. Fields, in order: clone size, D gene, V gene, J gene, CDR3 protein, CDR3 DNA. D genes are given only for firm matches. Expanded clones are given a class, and other clones once, few, many or no size at all.

>-|-|TRBV21-1|TRBJ1-6
CASETVRLEYSPLHF
TGTGCCAGTGAGACCGTAAGATTGGAGTATTCACCCCTCCACTTT
>-|-|TRBV2|TRBJ2-2
CASSDPPGYTGELFF
TGTGCCAGCAGTGACCCCCCAGGGTACACCGGGGAGCTGTTTTTT
>-|TRBD1|TRBV20-1|TRBJ2-5
CSARPPGQGETQYF
TGCAGTGCTAGACCCCCGGGACAGGGAGAGACCCAGTACTTC
>-|-|TRBV6-2/TRBV6-3|TRBJ2-7
CASSWASFPYEQYF
TGTGCCAGCAGTTGGGCCAGTTTCCCCTACGAGCAGTACTTT
>few|TRBD1|TRBV6-1|TRBJ1-2
CASTSQGGPAGYTF
TGTGCCAGCACCAGCCAAGGGGGCCCTGCTGGCTACACCTTC
>once|TRBD1|TRBV7-9|TRBJ1-2
CASSPRGTGDYGYTF
TGTGCCAGCAGCCCCAGGGGGACAGGCGACTATGGCTACACCTTC
>-|-|TRBV6-1|TRBJ1-2
CASDMSGDYGYTF
TGTGCCAGCGACATGTCCGGGGACTATGGCTACACCTTC
>-|-|TRBV19|TRBJ2-1
CASIDGGGNNEQFF
TGTGCCAGTATTGACGGGGGCGGCAACAATGAGCAGTTCTTC
>once|-|TRBV12-3/TRBV12-4|TRBJ1-2
CASSPDRGDNYGYTF
TGTGCCAGCAGCCCAGACAGAGGGGACAACTATGGCTACACCTTC
>-|-|TRBV19|TRBJ1-5
CASSIRAGYQPQHF
TGTGCCAGTAGTATAAGGGCAGGGTATCAGCCCCAGCATTTT
>-|TRBD1|TRBV20-1|TRBJ1-2
CSAGTTGQGADGYTF
TGCAGTGCTGGAACTACTGGACAGGGGGCCGATGGCTACACCTTC
>-|-|TRBV19|TRBJ2-7
CASSIDGTGTYEQYF
TGTGCCAGTAGTATAGACGGGACGGGAACCTACGAGCAGTACTTC
>-|-|TRBV28|TRBJ2-5
CASSYRVPETQYF
TGTGCCAGCAGCTACAGGGTTCCAGAGACCCAGTACTTC
>-|-|TRBV18|TRBJ1-6
CASSPGNSPLHF
TGTGCCAGCTCACCGGGCAATTCACCCCTCCACTTT
>-|-|TRBV6-4|TRBJ2-2
CASSRDGDTGELFF
TGTGCCAGCAGTAGAGATGGGGACACCGGGGAGCTGTTTTTT
>-|-|TRBV6-1|TRBJ1-5
CASSEGWGGEPQHF
TGTGCCAGCAGTGAAGGTTGGGGCGGGGAGCCCCAGCATTTT
>-|-|TRBV7-2|TRBJ2-5
CASSLGSSQETQYF
TGTGCCAGCAGCTTAGGAAGTAGCCAAGAGACCCAGTACTTC
>few|-|TRBV6-5|TRBJ1-5
CASSYLYSNQPQHF
TGTGCCAGCAGTTACTTATATAGCAATCAGCCCCAGCATTTT
>-|TRBD1|TRBV20-1|TRBJ2-7
CSGGTGFDEQYF
TGCAGTGGCGGGACAGGGTTCGACGAGCAGTACTTC
>few|TRBD1|TRBV24-1|TRBJ2-3
CATSDSGTGTQYF
TGTGCCACCAGTGATTCCGGGACAGGTACGCAGTATTTT
>-|TRBD2|TRBV2|TRBJ2-5
CASSTSGGRGETQYF
TGTGCCAGCAGTACAAGCGGGGGGCGAGGGGAGACCCAGTACTTC
>-|TRBD2|TRBV20-1|TRBJ2-1
CSARVKRGGPLRNEQFF
TGCAGTGCTAGAGTGAAGCGGGGGGGCCCACTACGAAATGAGCAGTTCTTC
>few|TRBD1|TRBV11-2|TRBJ1-2
CASSRGQGSYGYTF
TGTGCCAGCAGTCGAGGACAGGGCTCTTATGGCTACACCTTC
>-|TRBD1|TRBV20-1|TRBJ1-1
CSAPRQGGYTEAFF
TGCAGTGCTCCGCGACAGGGGGGTTACACTGAAGCTTTCTTT
>large|-|TRBV27|TRBJ2-2
CASSFGRNTGELFF
TGTGCCAGCAGTTTCGGGAGGAACACCGGGGAGCTGTTTTTT
>-|TRBD2|TRBV2|TRBJ2-7
CASRGPGLAAYEQYF
TGTGCCAGCAGGGGACCGGGACTAGCTGCCTACGAGCAGTACTTC
>-|-|TRBV20-1|TRBJ1-6
CSARNPGYSPLHF
TGCAGTGCTAGAAACCCTGGTTATTCACCCCTCCACTTT